Listed below are T cell receptor beta chains from one sample, sequenced in a study of CD8 T cells in ankylosing spondylitis. TCRdb fed the 5' RACE reads into MiXCR, producing one record per CDR3 protein. The repertoire has about 140,000 distinct CDR3 sequences, 6.5% to 8.5% of them found once; the top ten carry approximately 6.8%. The source material was synovial fluid, either unsorted or a sorted T cell fraction (not recorded which). These receptors all come from a male donor with ankylosing spondylitis. CDR3s include the opening cysteine and the closing phenylalanine or tryptophan. The order of the fields is V gene, D gene, J gene, clone size, CDR3 protein, CDR3 DNA. The D gene is left open where the match is weak. Clone size is shown for a subset of rows, as once, few, many or a class of expanded clone.

TRBV7-6,-,TRBJ2-7,few,CASSAGRYEQYF,TGTGCCAGCAGCGCCGGCCGATACGAGCAGTACTTC
TRBV28,TRBD1,TRBJ2-4,-,CASSLQDRLNIQYF,TGTGCCAGCAGCTTGCAGGACAGGTTAAACATTCAGTACTTC
TRBV7-9,-,TRBJ2-3,many,CASSFSLRGDTQYF,TGTGCCAGCAGCTTTTCTTTGAGGGGGGATACGCAGTATTTT
TRBV2,-,TRBJ2-3,many,CASSEAQRSTDTQYF,TGTGCCAGCAGTGAAGCGCAGCGGAGCACAGATACGCAGTATTTT
TRBV4-3,-,TRBJ1-4,few,CASSHASGASNEKLFF,TGCGCCAGCAGCCACGCCTCGGGGGCTTCTAATGAAAAACTGTTTTTT
TRBV6-1,-,TRBJ2-7,few,CATRPGPRPYEQYF,TGTGCCACTAGACCGGGACCGAGACCTTACGAGCAGTACTTC
TRBV7-6,TRBD1,TRBJ2-7,many,CASSTGQGIGEQYF,TGTGCCAGCAGCACGGGACAGGGTATTGGCGAGCAGTACTTC
TRBV9,-,TRBJ2-7,many,CASSPRRDSMHEQYF,TGTGCCAGCAGCCCCCGCCGCGACTCTATGCACGAGCAGTACTTC
TRBV4-2,-,TRBJ2-7,many,CASSQGSSTSSYEQYF,TGTGCCAGCAGCCAAGGGTCGTCAACCAGCTCCTACGAGCAGTACTTC
TRBV29-1,TRBD2,TRBJ2-7,many,CSVHSTGLDYEQYF,TGCAGCGTCCACAGTACGGGACTAGACTACGAGCAGTACTTC
TRBV7-2,-,TRBJ1-1,many,CASSLETLGLATEAFF,TGTGCCAGCAGCTTAGAGACCCTGGGCCTAGCCACTGAAGCTTTCTTT
TRBV6-4,-,TRBJ2-1,many,CASSWRVQFF,TGTGCCAGCAGCTGGAGGGTGCAGTTCTTC
TRBV3-1,-,TRBJ2-3,many,CASSQFVGDTQYF,TGTGCCAGCAGCCAATTCGTAGGAGATACGCAGTATTTT
TRBV28,-,TRBJ2-5,few,CASSISQETQYF,TGTGCCAGCAGTATCTCCCAAGAGACCCAGTACTTC
TRBV5-4,TRBD1,TRBJ2-7,few,CASSLVQQGIDEQYF,TGTGCCAGCAGCTTGGTCCAACAGGGGATCGACGAGCAGTACTTC
TRBV4-3,-,TRBJ1-2,many,CARPRSSEGYTF,TGCGCCAGGCCGCGGAGCAGTGAGGGCTACACCTTC
TRBV20-1,-,TRBJ2-2,few,CSAQVSGQNTGELFF,TGCAGTGCTCAGGTTTCGGGACAGAACACCGGGGAGCTGTTTTTT
TRBV7-8,-,TRBJ2-2,many,CASSFKNTGELFF,TGTGCCAGCAGTTTCAAGAACACCGGGGAGCTGTTTTTT
TRBV2,-,TRBJ1-1,few,CASSTGSNTEAFF,TGTGCCAGCAGTACCGGGAGTAACACTGAAGCTTTCTTT
TRBV20-1,TRBD2,TRBJ2-3,many,CSARVRGLAVDTQYF,TGCAGTGCTAGAGTAAGGGGACTAGCGGTAGATACGCAGTATTTT
TRBV20-1,-,TRBJ1-1,many,CSATGVMNTEAFF,TGCAGTGCTACAGGTGTCATGAACACTGAAGCTTTCTTT
TRBV5-5,-,TRBJ2-7,many,CASSLGHNTYEQYF,TGTGCCAGCAGCTTGGGACACAATACCTACGAGCAGTACTTC
TRBV6-1,-,TRBJ2-7,many,CASSLSGGHLYEQYF,TGTGCCAGCAGCCTTAGTGGGGGACACCTCTACGAGCAGTACTTC
TRBV20-1,TRBD1,TRBJ1-3,-,CSAANPGQGLSTIYF,TGCAGTGCAGCAAATCCGGGACAGGGGTTATCGACCATATATTTT
TRBV27,TRBD1,TRBJ2-5,-,CASPDRGNEETQYF,TGTGCCAGTCCGGACAGGGGGAACGAAGAGACCCAGTACTTC
TRBV7-2,TRBD2,TRBJ2-1,many,CASSPHSGTYNEQFF,TGTGCCAGCAGCCCGCATAGCGGGACTTACAATGAGCAGTTCTTC
TRBV7-2,-,TRBJ2-3,many,CASSPGSVGDTQYF,TGTGCCAGCAGCCCGGGATCGGTGGGAGATACGCAGTATTTT
TRBV20-1,TRBD1,TRBJ2-1,-,CSATRPGQGAGNEQFF,TGCAGTGCGACAAGGCCTGGACAGGGGGCGGGAAATGAGCAGTTCTTC